The T cell receptor (beta chain) under discussion was sequenced for a study of T cell responses to AZD1222 COVID-19 vaccine. The CDR3 covers 19 residues. The trim removed 0 bases at V and 2 bases at J, leaving 15 bases unmatched. Germline lookup yields CDR1 LNHNV and CDR2 YYDKDF (reference sequence). Assay used: immunoSEQ multiplex PCR; TCRdb lists only in-frame clones, some missing. The table includes 150,000 to 160,000 clones, under 95% detected once. The source is an adult in good health. V is TRBV15 and J is TRBJ2-7, with 8 bases identical to TRBD2. The starting material was peripheral blood, obtained on day 0 of AZD1222 vaccination. CDR3 loop: CATSREPTASGSRPYEQYF. In DNA form, the CDR3 reads TGTGCCACCAGCAGAGAACCGACGGCCAGCGGGAGCCGGCCCTACGAGCAGTACTTC.